The 19 T cell receptor beta chains reported below all come from one sample, sequenced in a study of blood T cell repertoires in COVID-19. Only in-frame clones appear in the TCRdb table, and some are missing; sequencing was by immunoSEQ multiplex PCR. The profile covers 200,000 to 250,000 clones, with about 85% appearing a single time and about 0.93% taken by the ten largest. The sample taken for sequencing was peripheral blood. Source of these receptors: a man aged 40-55 years with acute or convalescent COVID-19.

This clone showed up just once. In DNA form, the CDR3 reads TGTGCCAGCAGCCAAGCTAAGTTCAGCGGGGGGGTGTACAATGAGCAGTTCTTC. It translates to CASSQAKFSGGVYNEQFF. The V call is TRBV3-1 (or the pseudogene TRBV3-2), the J call TRBJ2-1, with 10 bases fitting TRBD2. Per the germline V gene, CDR1 is LGHDT and CDR2 is YNNKEL (reference sequence). V shed 1 base, J shed 4 bases, and the junction held 10 bases outside the gene matches. The CDR3 consists of 18 residues.

The CDR3 reads CASSPTGVRQPQHF. In DNA, the CDR3 is TGTGCCAGCAGCCCGACAGGGGTTCGGCAGCCCCAGCATTTT. The chain combines TRBV7-2 with TRBJ1-5; 8 positions agree with TRBD1. The germline gives CDR1 SGHTA, CDR2 FQGNSA. The CDR3 spans 14 residues. Trimming at V came to 5 bases and at J to 7 bases, leaving 7 bases not matched to a gene.

The V call is TRBV7-3, the J call TRBJ2-5; TRBD2 agrees at 10 bases. The CDR3 has 16 amino acids. The ends lost 5 bases at V and 5 bases at J; junction bases unmatched: 11. Germline lookup yields CDR1 SGHTA and CDR2 FQGTGA. CDR3 residues: CASSAMRAGGQETQYF. The CDR3 bases are TGTGCCAGCAGCGCTATGCGAGCGGGGGGGCAGGAGACCCAGTACTTC.

V and J are TRBV2 and TRBJ1-3; the match to TRBD1 covers 9 bases. The CDR3 contains 17 residues. V dropped 8 bases and J dropped 0; count of bases not matched to a gene: 11. CDR1 and CDR2 from the germline V gene are SNHLY and FYNNEI. CDR3 DNA: TGTGCCAGCGCACTATTGGGACAGGGATTCTCTGGAAACACCATATATTTT. Its translation is CASALLGQGFSGNTIYF.

The chain carries TRBV27 and TRBJ1-2, with 7 bases lining up with TRBD1. Germline V lookup: CDR1 MNHEY, CDR2 SMNVEV (reference sequence). After removal of 7 bases from V and 4 bases from J, the junction contained 12 bases not matched to a gene. The CDR3 consists of 15 residues. CDR3 protein: CASTPAWGDSYGYTF. CDR3 sequence (DNA): TGTGCCAGCACTCCTGCGTGGGGGGACAGCTATGGCTACACCTTC.

The chain combines TRBV29-1 with TRBJ2-1; D not resolved. Germline assignment: CDR1 SQVTM and CDR2 ANQGSEA. Trimming took off 4 bases at V and 4 bases at J, with 8 bases between the two ends. The CDR3 sequence is 12 residues long. The CDR3 is CSVVSDYNEQFF. In nucleotides, the CDR3 is TGCAGCGTTGTATCAGATTACAATGAGCAGTTCTTC.

The V call is TRBV19, the J call TRBJ1-2, with D hard to call. Germline-derived CDR1 and CDR2 are LNHDA and SQIVND (reference sequence). The CDR3 has 15 amino acids. V lost 3 bases and J lost 1, with 12 bases in between. CDR3 loop: CASSIRGNLNYGYTF. The CDR3 nucleotides read TGTGCCAGTAGTATTCGAGGGAACCTTAACTATGGCTACACCTTC.

Concerning this clone: The same CDR3 is also encoded by other DNA sequences in this sample. V usage is TRBV4-3 and J usage is TRBJ1-1; maybe TRBD1 (6 bases). The CDR3 contains 15 residues. V dropped 1 base and J dropped 2 bases, with 11 bases sitting between them. Germline V gives CDR1 LGHNA, CDR2 YSLEER. The CDR3 protein is CASSQAAGVNTEAFF. The CDR3 DNA sequence: TGCGCCAGCAGCCAAGCTGCAGGGGTCAACACTGAAGCTTTCTTT.

This clone has more than one count but fewer than ten. The CDR3 protein is CASRSGQDNSPLHF. The DNA of the CDR3 is TGTGCCAGCAGATCGGGACAGGATAATTCACCCCTCCACTTT. The chain links TRBV27 to TRBJ1-6; 8 positions agree with TRBD1. Germline V gene data show CDR1 as MNHEY and CDR2 as SMNVEV (reference sequence). V dropped 6 bases and J dropped 5; count of bases not matched to a gene: 3. The CDR3 totals 14 residues.

The genes are TRBV9 and TRBJ1-3; 7 positions agree with TRBD1. V dropped 3 bases and J dropped 0; count of bases not matched to a gene: 3. Germline V gives CDR1 SGDLS, CDR2 YYNGEE. This CDR3 spans 15 amino acids. The CDR3 bases are TGTGCCAGCAGCGCAGGGGACAGCTCTGGAAACACCATATATTTT. Amino acid sequence: CASSAGDSSGNTIYF.

The chain recombines TRBV5-5 with TRBJ2-3, with D perhaps TRBD1 (7 bases). The length of the CDR3 is 15 residues. Trimming took 2 bases from V and 0 from J, leaving 10 bases between them. CDR1 and CDR2 (germline): SGHKS, YYEKEE (reference sequence). The CDR3 nucleotides read TGTGCCAGCAGCTTACAGGGGACTAGCACAGATACGCAGTATTTT. Translating it yields CASSLQGTSTDTQYF.

This clone was picked up one time. This sequence joins TRBV5-1 and TRBJ1-1, with a weak D call TRBD1 (5 bases). This CDR3 has 14 amino acids. The germline V gene encodes CDR1 SGHRS and CDR2 YFSETQ. The V end was cut by 3 bases, the J end by 1 base, with 10 bases between. CDR3 nucleotide sequence: TGCGCCAGCAGCTGGGGGGTGGAGAACACTGAAGCTTTCTTT. This gives the protein CASSWGVENTEAFF.

The genes are TRBV12-3 or TRBV12-4 and TRBJ2-3, with 9 positions matching TRBD1. The CDR3 extends over 13 amino acids. V lost 3 bases and J lost 6; bases outside the gene matches: 1. This chain's CDR3 is CASSFDRGDTQYF. The CDR3 DNA is TGTGCCAGCAGTTTCGACAGGGGGGATACGCAGTATTTT.

V usage is TRBV12-3 or TRBV12-4 and J usage is TRBJ1-5; D is unclear. The V end lost 4 bases, the J end lost 7 bases, and 5 bases lay between the germline ends. The CDR3 totals 11 residues. CDR3 protein: CASSSGQPQHF. The CDR3 bases are TGTGCCAGCAGTTCTGGCCAGCCCCAGCATTTT.

This clone occurred a few times. The chain recombines TRBV30 with TRBJ1-2, with D unresolved. The ends were cut back, 4 bases at V and 8 bases at J, with 20 bases in the middle. The germline V gene has CDR1 GTSNPN and CDR2 SVGIG (reference sequence). The CDR3 totals 14 residues. The CDR3 is CAWKGGLFLGGYTF. CDR3 coding DNA: TGTGCCTGGAAAGGAGGGCTTTTCCTGGGGGGCTACACCTTC. The full variable domain, its missing parts supplied by reference TRBV30 and TRBJ1-2, is SQTIHQWPATLVQPVGSPLSLECTVEGTSNPNLYWYRQAAGRGLQLLFYSVGIGQISSEVPQNLSASRPQDRQFILSSKKLLLSDSGFYLCAWKGGLFLGGYTFGSGTRLTVV.

V is TRBV11-2 and J is TRBJ2-7; TRBD2 aligns across 10 bases. Germline lookup yields CDR1 SGHAT and CDR2 FQNNGV. This CDR3 contains 15 residues. J gave up 3 bases and V 5 bases, and 7 bases lay outside the gene matches. DNA of the CDR3: TGTGCCAGCAGCCAAACTAGCGGGACATACTACGAGCAGTACTTC. Its protein product is CASSQTSGTYYEQYF.

The chain is built from TRBV20-1 and TRBJ2-1; TRBD2 aligns across 8 bases. Germline loops: CDR1 DFQATT, CDR2 SNEGSKA (reference sequence). The CDR3 runs to 15 residues. Losses at the gene ends were 3 bases for V and 6 bases for J; bases not matched to a gene: 10. CDR3 DNA sequence: TGCAGTGCTAGTAACCCAGCGGGGGTGATCAATGAGCAGTTCTTC. Its translation: CSASNPAGVINEQFF.

This clone appeared once. The junction departs from germline at one end; a sequencing error may be responsible. Other DNA sequences in this sample translate to the same CDR3. This chain connects TRBV5-1 to TRBJ2-2; tentatively, D is TRBD2 (6 bases). Germline CDR1 SGHRS, CDR2 YFSETQ. CDR3 length: 14 residues. The CDR3 DNA reads TGTGCCAGCAGGCGGGACTCGAACACCGGGGAGCTGTTTTTT. It codes for CASRRDSNTGELFF.

This chain links TRBV7-8 with TRBJ1-2; 8 bases are a match to TRBD1. Trimming took 5 bases from V and 0 from J; bases not matched to a gene: 8. Germline V gene sequence: CDR1 SGHVS, CDR2 FQNEAQ. This CDR3 is 16 amino acids long. The CDR3: CASSPAAGQANYGYTF. The DNA of the CDR3 is TGTGCCAGCAGCCCCGCCGCGGGACAGGCTAACTATGGCTACACCTTC. Combining the CDR3 with reference TRBV7-8 and TRBJ1-2 gives the whole variable domain GAGVSQSPRYKVAKRGQDVALRCDPISGHVSLFWYQQALGQGPEFLTYFQNEAQLDKSGLPSDRFFAERPEGSVSTLKIQRTQQEDSAVYLCASSPAAGQANYGYTFGSGTRLTVV.